Reported below is one T cell receptor (beta chain). What it binds is unknown. Method: immunoSEQ multiplex PCR; TCRdb's copy keeps in-frame clones and lacks some. The sample consists of some 150,000 clones, about 90% of them appearing once. This sample is drawn from a study of T cell responses to AZD1222 COVID-19 vaccine. The study, taken as a whole, reports: The reported proportion of spike-specific TCRs targeting unmutated variant regions was nearly half.

V was trimmed by 5 bases and J by 9 bases, leaving 17 bases between them. Germline V CDR1 and CDR2: MNHEY, SMNVEV (reference sequence). This CDR3 is built from 14 residues. The sample was peripheral blood, taken 28 days after the second AZD1222 dose. This chain links TRBV27 with TRBJ2-1, with D possibly matching TRBD1 (6 bases). The sequence came from an adult who received the AZD1222 COVID-19 vaccine. The CDR3 loop is CASSPLTGFFEQFF. The CDR3 nucleotides read TGTGCCAGCAGTCCCCTCACAGGGTTCTTTGAGCAGTTCTTC.